These 30 T cell receptor beta chains originate from one sample sequenced in a study of STAT5B mutations in CD4+ large granular lymphocyte leukemia. Assay used: immunoSEQ multiplex PCR; TCRdb lists only in-frame clones, some missing. The sample records about 48,000 clones, about 70% being singletons. Sequencing input: CD4+ T cells from blood buffy coats. These receptors all stem from a human donor in good health.

V and J are TRBV7-6 and TRBJ1-1; D is perhaps TRBD1 (6 bases). Germline assignment: CDR1 SGHVS and CDR2 FNYEAQ. The CDR3 is 14 residues long. Trimming removed 5 bases at V and 1 base at J, with 11 bases between. The CDR3 DNA sequence: TGTGCCAGCAGCGCGGGACAACGGAACACTGAAGCTTTCTTT. Protein product: CASSAGQRNTEAFF. Drawing the rest from reference TRBV7-6 and TRBJ1-1, the complete variable domain is GAGVSQSPRYKVTKRGQDVALRCDPISGHVSLYWYRQALGQGPEFLTYFNYEAQQDKSGLPNDRFSAERPEGSISTLTIQRTEQRDSAMYRCASSAGQRNTEAFFGQGTRLTVV.

V is TRBV6-1 and J is TRBJ2-3; maybe TRBD1 (6 bases). The germline V and J ends were trimmed by 0 bases and 2 bases, with 9 bases remaining between them. Per the germline V gene, CDR1 is MNHNS and CDR2 is SASEGT. The CDR3 has 15 residues. This CDR3 is CASSEAGAVTDTQYF. The CDR3 DNA reads TGTGCCAGCAGTGAAGCGGGGGCGGTCACAGATACGCAGTATTTT.

The chain employs TRBV10-3 and TRBJ2-7; 7 bases are a match to TRBD2. V shed 8 bases and J 1 base; nucleotides not matched to a gene: 5. The germline V gene has CDR1 ENHRY and CDR2 SYGVKD. The CDR3 extends over 13 amino acids. The CDR3 sequence: CAIARGESYEQYF. The CDR3 region has the DNA TGTGCCATCGCCCGGGGGGAGTCCTACGAGCAGTACTTC.

The CDR3 loop reads CASSSGQVGTHEQYF. The CDR3 coding sequence is TGTGCCAGCAGTTCTGGACAGGTGGGCACGCACGAGCAGTACTTC. This chain joins TRBV28 and TRBJ2-7, with 7 nucleotides matching TRBD1. Germline V gene lookup returns CDR1 MDHEN and CDR2 SYDVKM. The V and J ends lost 4 bases and 5 bases, in that order; junction bases with no gene match: 11. This CDR3 has 15 amino acids.

The genes are TRBV7-8 and TRBJ2-3, with a possible D match to TRBD2 (6 bases). Trimming took off 5 bases at V and 8 bases at J, with 23 bases between the two ends. Germline CDR1 SGHVS, CDR2 FQNEAQ. The CDR3 totals 16 residues. CDR3 nucleotides: TGTGCCAGCAGCCCTAGGGTGGTAGCGGACTCACGTACGCAGTATTTT. Translation gives CASSPRVVADSRTQYF.

The chain combines TRBV11-3 with TRBJ2-7; D remains unclear. The germline gives CDR1 SGHNT, CDR2 YENEEA. The ends were cut back, 2 bases at V and 3 bases at J, with 20 bases in the middle. The CDR3 length is 17 residues. The CDR3 coding sequence is TGTGCCAGCAGCTTATTGGCCTCTTCTCCCCCCTACTACGAGCAGTACGTC. It translates to CASSLLASSPPYYEQYV.

The chain carries TRBV5-4 and TRBJ1-1; D not certain. The germline V and J ends were trimmed by 5 bases and 3 bases, with 14 bases remaining between them. The CDR3 covers 14 residues. Germline CDR1 reads SGHNT; CDR2 reads YYREEE (reference sequence). The CDR3, as DNA: TGTGCCAGCAGTAAAACAGATCTGTACACTGAAGCTTTCTTT. Translated: CASSKTDLYTEAFF.

The chain recombines TRBV5-7 with TRBJ2-5, with a possible D match to TRBD2 (6 bases). TRBV5-7 is known as an ORF, though its function is uncertain. V was trimmed by 4 bases and J by 5 bases, leaving 27 bases between them. This CDR3 is built from 18 residues. The CDR3 is CASSPTWDSGVDTETQYF. DNA for the CDR3: TGTGCCAGCAGCCCAACCTGGGACTCGGGGGTTGACACGGAGACCCAGTACTTC.

The genes are TRBV12-2 and TRBJ2-3; the DNA was not used to check the table's D call, TRBD1. TRBV12-2 constitutes a pseudogene. The CDR3 is 19 amino acids. The CDR3 DNA follows: TGTGCAAGTCGCTTAAATGGGGACAGGGGGCCGGGGGACACAGATACGCAGTATTTT. Translated: CASRLNGDRGPGDTDTQYF.

Points on this clone: Its ends do not fully match the called genes, so a read error is possible. This sequence joins TRBV7-7 and TRBJ2-1, with 7 bases that match TRBD1. The CDR3 contains 13 residues. Germline V gives CDR1 SSHAT, CDR2 FNYEAQ (reference sequence). CDR3 nucleotides: TGTGCTAGCAGCGAACAGGGGCCCAATGAGCAGTTCTTC. It yields the protein CASSEQGPNEQFF.

The chain is built from TRBV9 and TRBJ2-3; 8 bases are shared with TRBD1. J was trimmed by 0 bases and V by 3 bases; bases with no gene match: 6. The V gene's germline CDR1 is SGDLS and CDR2 YYNGEE. The CDR3 loop spans 16 amino acids. CDR3 in DNA: TGTGCCAGCAGCGCTCGGACAGGGCTTAGCACAGATACGCAGTATTTT. Translating gives CASSARTGLSTDTQYF.

DNA of the CDR3: TGTGCCTGGAGTCCGGGCGGGGGTGCCTCGTACGAGCAGTACTTC. This translates into CAWSPGGGASYEQYF. The chain uses TRBV30 and TRBJ2-7; TRBD2 aligns across 7 bases. V was clipped by 2 bases and J by 4 bases; unmatched bases: 11. This CDR3 is built from 15 residues. From germline, CDR1 is GTSNPN and CDR2 SVGIG (reference sequence).

This clone was seen a single time. The rearrangement joins TRBV7-8 to TRBJ2-7; D not certain. The CDR3 extends over 11 amino acids. Germline V gene sequence: CDR1 SGHVS, CDR2 FQNEAQ. Trimming took 5 bases from V and 6 from J, leaving 8 bases between them. The CDR3 coding sequence is TGTGCCAGCAGCCCGGCAATCGAGCAGTACTTC. It is translated as CASSPAIEQYF.

This clone was found once. V gene TRBV19 combines with J gene TRBJ1-2, with a weak D call TRBD1 (5 bases). CDR3 length: 15 amino acids. Germline V lookup: CDR1 LNHDA, CDR2 SQIVND (reference sequence). The germline V and J ends were trimmed by 8 bases and 5 bases, with 21 bases remaining between them. Written as DNA, the CDR3 is TGTGCCAGTGCCCGACACCCAACAGGAGAGTATGGCTACACCTTC. It codes for CASARHPTGEYGYTF.

This clone has only a few counts. The J gene is TRBJ1-5, the V gene TRBV19; TRBD1 might be the D (5 bases). V lost 3 bases and J 4 bases, leaving 10 bases between the germline ends. The CDR3 contains 14 residues. Germline CDR1 is LNHDA and CDR2 is SQIVND (reference sequence). The CDR3 spells CASSMTVPNQPQHF. The DNA for the CDR3 is TGTGCCAGTAGTATGACAGTCCCTAATCAGCCCCAGCATTTT.

The gene calls are TRBV9 and TRBJ2-1; D is perhaps TRBD2 (6 bases). Trimming left V 4 bases short and J 3 bases short, with 17 bases between. The germline gives CDR1 SGDLS, CDR2 YYNGEE. The CDR3 runs to 16 residues. CDR3 nucleotides: TGTGCCAGCAGCACTAACCCGGGACTGTTCTACAATGAGCAGTTCTTC. Translating it yields CASSTNPGLFYNEQFF.

In this sample, this clone turned up a few times. The V call is TRBV5-1, the J call TRBJ2-2; D is unclear. Trimming left V 2 bases short and J 7 bases short, with 12 bases between. Germline V gene lookup returns CDR1 SGHRS and CDR2 YFSETQ. The CDR3 is 14 residues long. The CDR3 DNA reads TGCGCCAGCAGCTTTAGCCCCACGAGCGGGGAGCTGTTTTTT. Amino acids: CASSFSPTSGELFF. Looking up the rest from reference TRBV5-1 and TRBJ2-2 gives the full variable domain: KAGVTQTPRYLIKTRGQQVTLSCSPISGHRSVSWYQQTPGQGLQFLFEYFSETQRNKGNFPGRFSGRQFSNSRSEMNVSTLELGDSALYLCASSFSPTSGELFFGEGSRLTVL.

The chain carries TRBV9 and TRBJ2-1; maybe TRBD2 (5 bases). The CDR3 contains 13 residues. The V and J ends lost 3 bases and 7 bases respectively, with 11 bases between them. Per germline, CDR1 SGDLS and CDR2 YYNGEE. Here the CDR3 DNA reads TGTGCCAGCAGCGCACAAGCGGTTAATGAGCAGTTCTTC. Protein product: CASSAQAVNEQFF. The full variable domain, rest sourced from reference TRBV9 and TRBJ2-1, is DSGVTQTPKHLITATGQRVTLRCSPRSGDLSVYWYQQSLDQGLQFLIQYYNGEERAKGNILERFSAQQFPDLHSELNLSSLELGDSALYFCASSAQAVNEQFFGPGTRLTVL.

The chain links TRBV9 to TRBJ1-3; no firm D call. Germline loops: CDR1 SGDLS, CDR2 YYNGEE. V was trimmed by 3 bases and J by 2 bases, leaving 12 bases between them. There are 15 residues in the CDR3. CDR3: CASSETGVAGNTIYF. The CDR3 DNA is TGTGCCAGCAGCGAAACCGGAGTAGCTGGAAACACCATATATTTT.

This clone was seen a handful of times. The chain uses TRBV7-8 and TRBJ2-2; TRBD1 aligns across 8 bases. Trimming cost V 5 bases and J 3 bases; bases outside gene matches: 2. CDR3 length: 14 residues. The germline V gene has CDR1 SGHVS and CDR2 FQNEAQ. CDR3 region: CASSTDRDTGELFF. CDR3 DNA sequence: TGTGCCAGCAGCACGGACAGGGACACCGGGGAGCTGTTTTTT.

The genes are TRBV6-5 and TRBJ2-7; D is ambiguous. This CDR3 comprises 13 residues. V gave up 5 bases and J gave up 7 bases, with 15 bases separating them. Germline V gene lookup returns CDR1 MNHEY and CDR2 SVGAGI. The CDR3 nucleotides read TGTGCCAGCAGTAACGCCCCAATTACGGAGCAGTACTTC. Its protein product is CASSNAPITEQYF.

This chain links TRBV7-6 with TRBJ1-3, with 9 positions matching TRBD1. V was pared by 4 bases and J by 7 bases, with 14 bases of the junction left unmatched. CDR1 and CDR2 (germline): SGHVS, FNYEAQ. The CDR3 consists of 17 residues. In nucleotides, the CDR3 is TGTGCCAGCAGCTCCCGGACAGGGGTCGGTGGAGGGAACACCATATATTTT. This encodes CASSSRTGVGGGNTIYF.

The chain combines TRBV7-2 with TRBJ2-7; the D call may be TRBD1 or TRBD2 (5 bases each). Germline CDR1 is SGHTA and CDR2 is FQGNSA. Trimming left V 2 bases short and J 2 bases short, with 16 bases between. CDR3 size: 16 residues. CDR3 protein: CASSLLVGPGTYEQYF. CDR3 DNA sequence: TGTGCCAGCAGCTTATTGGTGGGACCGGGTACCTACGAGCAGTACTTC.

This clone was observed once. This rearrangement joins TRBV4-2 to TRBJ2-2, with D unclear. Germline V gene lookup returns CDR1 LGHNA and CDR2 YNFKEQ. V shed 0 bases and J shed 4 bases, with 9 bases lying between them. CDR3 length: 15 amino acids. The CDR3 is CASSQDAESTGELFF. CDR3 nucleotide sequence: TGTGCCAGCAGCCAAGATGCAGAGAGCACCGGGGAGCTGTTTTTT.

J is TRBJ1-5 and V is TRBV18, with 9 bases aligning to TRBD1. Germline CDR1 reads KGHSH; CDR2 reads LQKENI. With 3 bases clipped from V and 5 bases from J, the junction kept 5 bases outside the gene matches. This CDR3 contains 15 residues. The CDR3 sequence is CASSPGQGKDQPQHF. The DNA for the CDR3 is TGTGCCAGCTCACCGGGACAGGGAAAGGATCAGCCCCAGCATTTT.

This rearrangement joins TRBV7-2 to TRBJ1-2; D gene unclear. V was pared by 3 bases and J by 7 bases, with 12 bases between. Per germline, CDR1 SGHTA and CDR2 FQGNSA. CDR3 length: 13 residues. CDR3 protein: CASSFGERTGYTF. The CDR3 region has the DNA TGTGCCAGCAGCTTTGGGGAGCGGACTGGCTACACCTTC. Complete variable domain (other parts from reference TRBV7-2 and TRBJ1-2): GAGVSQSPSNKVTEKGKDVELRCDPISGHTALYWYRQSLGQGLEFLIYFQGNSAPDKSGLPSDRFSAERTGGSVSTLTIQRTQQEDSAVYLCASSFGERTGYTFGSGTRLTVV.

V is TRBV7-8 and J is TRBJ1-1; 7 bases line up with TRBD1. CDR1 SGHVS and CDR2 FQNEAQ come from the germline V gene. The CDR3 sequence is 15 residues long. J gave up 4 bases and V 5 bases, and 10 bases lay outside the gene matches. The CDR3 is CASSLRQGESTEAFF. The CDR3 DNA reads TGTGCCAGCAGCCTCCGACAGGGAGAGAGCACTGAAGCTTTCTTT.

This rearrangement joins TRBV15 to TRBJ2-5, with 10 bases fitting TRBD1. Germline-derived CDR1 and CDR2 are LNHNV and YYDKDF (reference sequence). The CDR3 totals 14 residues. V was clipped by 5 bases and J by 5 bases; unmatched bases: 5. CDR3 loop: CATSPDRGRETQYF. In DNA form, the CDR3 reads TGTGCCACCAGCCCTGACAGGGGGCGGGAGACCCAGTACTTC.

The chain links TRBV15 to TRBJ1-5, with D hard to call. CDR3 size: 12 residues. Germline CDR1 LNHNV, CDR2 YYDKDF (reference sequence). Trimming cost V 5 bases and J 4 bases, with 6 bases left between them. CDR3 nucleotide sequence: TGTGCCACCAGCCCCCGTAATCAGCCCCAGCATTTT. This translates into CATSPRNQPQHF.

This chain joins TRBV28 and TRBJ2-7; 9 bases line up with TRBD1. CDR3 length: 12 residues. J was trimmed by 5 bases and V by 8 bases; bases with no gene match: 4. Looked up from germline, CDR1 is MDHEN and CDR2 is SYDVKM. For the CDR3, the DNA is TGTGCCAGCGGGGGACAGGGTGACGAGCAGTACGTC. This gives the protein CASGGQGDEQYV.